The present T cell receptor beta chain was sequenced within a study of shared clonotypes between healthy human individuals. This CDR3 is built from 13 residues. V lost 4 bases and J lost 7; bases outside the gene matches: 2. Per the germline V gene, CDR1 is SGHDT and CDR2 is YYEEEE. Sequencing used immunoSEQ multiplex PCR; TCRdb keeps in-frame clones, though not all of them. The data hold about 2.4 million clones, with approximately 90% observed a single time. The receptor was derived from a man younger than 30 in good health. The source material was naive CD4+ T cells sorted from blood. The sample's subset: CD45RA+ positively selected. The rearrangement joins TRBV5-6 to TRBJ1-6, with TRBD1 matching over 7 bases. The CDR3 protein is CASSGTENSPLHF. The CDR3 nucleotides are TGTGCCAGCAGCGGGACAGAGAATTCACCCCTCCACTTT.